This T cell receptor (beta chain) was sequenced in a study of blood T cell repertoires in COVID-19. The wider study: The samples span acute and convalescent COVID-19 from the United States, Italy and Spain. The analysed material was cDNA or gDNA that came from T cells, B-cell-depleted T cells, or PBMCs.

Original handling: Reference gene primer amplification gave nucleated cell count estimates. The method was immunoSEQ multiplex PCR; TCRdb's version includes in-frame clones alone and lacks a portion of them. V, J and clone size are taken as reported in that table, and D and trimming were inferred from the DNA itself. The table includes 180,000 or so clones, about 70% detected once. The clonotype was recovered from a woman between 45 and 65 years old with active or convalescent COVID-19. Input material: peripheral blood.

The CDR3 nucleotides read TGTGCCAGCATCAAAGGGGCAGGCCTTTTGAACACTGAAGCTTTCTTT. This sequence encodes CASIKGAGLLNTEAFF. V gene TRBV28 combines with J gene TRBJ1-1; D may be TRBD1 (5 bases). V was cut by 7 bases and J by 0 bases, with 18 bases left in between. The CDR3 covers 16 residues. Germline CDR1 MDHEN, CDR2 SYDVKM. Supplemented by reference TRBV28 and TRBJ1-1, the full variable domain reads DVKVTQSSRYLVKRTGEKVFLECVQDMDHENMFWYRQDPGLGLRLIYFSYDVKMKEKGDIPEGYSVSREKKERFSLILESASTNQTSMYLCASIKGAGLLNTEAFFGQGTRLTVV.